The clone carrying this T cell receptor (beta chain) appeared a single time. The entry originates in a study of CD8 T cells in Susac syndrome. RNA amounts of about 0.5 to 1 ug underwent reverse transcription with random hexamers. TCRdb fed the immunoSEQ multiplex PCR reads into MiXCR, producing one record per CDR3 protein. This table holds approximately 230,000 distinct CDR3 sequences, just over 90% found once. This TCR derives from a human donor with multiple sclerosis. The sequenced sample consisted of CD4+ T cells from PBMCs.

CDR3 amino acids: CSASHTADEQYV. The CDR3 region has the DNA TGCAGTGCTAGTCATACAGCAGACGAGCAGTACGTC. The J gene is TRBJ2-7, the V gene TRBV20-1; D is ambiguous. V lost 3 bases, J lost 5 bases, and 11 bases lay in between. CDR1 is DFQATT, CDR2 SNEGSKA, per germline (reference sequence). This CDR3 spans 12 amino acids.